The clone carrying this T cell receptor beta chain was seen a few times. The antigen remains unidentified. V lost 0 bases to trimming and J lost 0 bases, with 14 bases between them. Germline-derived CDR1 and CDR2 are SGDLS and YYNGEE. The CDR3 has 17 amino acids. Each cDNA molecule carried a unique molecular identifier. TCRdb re-derived calls from the 5' RACE reads in MiXCR, one entry per CDR3 protein. The table records approximately 120,000 distinct CDR3 sequences, 14% to 15% of them present only once. The data derive from a study of early T cells in non-severe SARS-CoV-2 infection. Study overall: The input, bulk RNA from unsorted whole blood, was sequenced, and chains were unpaired.

Study findings and constraints: VDJdb matching skewed toward anti-spike CD8 responses, missing private and CD4 specificities.

This TCR was recovered from an adult who was a healthcare worker with PCR-confirmed SARS-CoV-2 infection or an uninfected control (not recorded which). J is TRBJ2-3 and V is TRBV9; maybe TRBD1 (5 bases). The sample taken for sequencing was whole blood. CDR3 in DNA: TGTGCCAGCAGCGTAGGCTCAGGGTTGAGGAGCACAGATACGCAGTATTTT. Translation gives CASSVGSGLRSTDTQYF. Full variable domain (missing parts from reference TRBV9 and TRBJ2-3): DSGVTQTPKHLITATGQRVTLRCSPRSGDLSVYWYQQSLDQGLQFLIQYYNGEERAKGNILERFSAQQFPDLHSELNLSSLELGDSALYFCASSVGSGLRSTDTQYFGPGTRLTVL.